This TCR beta chain was documented in a study of T cells in Graves' hyperthyroidism and ophthalmopathy. The CDR3 regions of TCR beta were amplified from RNA transcripts. First-round RT-PCR targeting the TCR CDR3 was performed with the HTBI primer set. MiXCR, applied by TCRdb to the multiplex PCR reads, yields one record per CDR3 protein. The sample holds 500,000 to 750,000 distinct CDR3 sequences; 14% are singletons and the top ten take 6.5% to 9%. This clonotype was recorded many times. The CDR3 contains 12 residues. From germline, CDR1 is MDHEN and CDR2 SYDVKM. V was trimmed by 4 bases and J by 3 bases, leaving 7 bases between them. Individuals with ophthalmopathy presented a Clinical Activity Score of at least 3, a NOSPECS grade of at least 4 and a duration under 3 months. Uncontrolled infection, other autoimmune disease, pregnancy or lactation barred patients from enrollment.

Material: blood. This TCR was recovered from a woman aged 18-29 years with Graves' ophthalmopathy. The rearrangement links TRBV28 to TRBJ2-7; D not resolved. The CDR3 region has the DNA TGTGCCAGCAGTTATCAGGACTACGAGCAGTACTTC. Translated, it gives CASSYQDYEQYF.